This T cell receptor beta chain was sequenced for a study of cytomegalovirus exposure and HLA in healthy donors. The PCR employed 60 Vbeta primers together with 13 Jbeta primers. Sequenced by immunoSEQ multiplex PCR; TCRdb stores in-frame clones only, minus some. The sample has 150,000 or so clones, 76% seen once; the top ten hold 0.6% to 0.9%. Trimming took off 0 bases at V and 0 bases at J, with 10 bases between the two ends. Germline V lookup: CDR1 SGDLS, CDR2 YYNGEE. The CDR3 consists of 15 residues. V usage is TRBV9 and J usage is TRBJ2-7; D possibly corresponds to TRBD2 (6 bases). Material for sequencing was PBMCs. The TCR sequence derives from a female donor in good health and CMV-seronegative. The CDR3 nucleotides read TGTGCCAGCAGCGTAGGAGGGACTCGCTCCTACGAGCAGTACTTC. The encoded protein is CASSVGGTRSYEQYF.